This is a list of T cell receptor beta chains from one sample in a study of control samples from healthy donors and cancer patients. The assay was immunoSEQ multiplex PCR, and TCRdb's table has in-frame clones only and misses some. The sample lists tens of thousands of clones, about nine tenths occurring once. The sample consisted of PBMCs. Receptor source: a man over 45 with lung cancer. Each CDR3 is given with its conserved first and last residue. Fields, in order: V gene, CDR3 length, J gene, clone size, D gene, CDR3 protein, CDR3 DNA. D genes are given only for firm matches. Clone size is stated in some rows and not others, as once, few, many or a class when expanded.

V: TRBV7-8; length: 15; J: TRBJ2-1; size: NA; D: NA; CDR3: CASSRRRGSNYEQFF; DNA: TGTGCCAGCAGCCGGCGGCGGGGAAGCAACTATGAGCAGTTCTTC
V: TRBV7-3; length: 13; J: TRBJ2-7; size: NA; D: TRBD1; CDR3: CASSSSTDREQYF; DNA: TGTGCCAGCAGCTCCTCGACGGACAGGGAGCAGTACTTC
V: TRBV27; length: 15; J: TRBJ1-6; size: NA; D: NA; CDR3: CASSPESSENSPLHF; DNA: TGTGCCAGCAGTCCCGAGAGCTCTGAAAATTCACCCCTCCACTTT
V: TRBV3-1/TRBV3-2; length: 16; J: TRBJ2-1; size: once; D: NA; CDR3: CASSQKPRGAHNEQFF; DNA: TGTGCCAGCAGCCAGAAGCCAAGGGGGGCCCACAATGAGCAGTTCTTC
V: TRBV7-7; length: 16; J: TRBJ1-1; size: NA; D: NA; CDR3: CASSYRTRYMNTEAFF; DNA: TGTGCTAGCAGCTATCGGACACGATACATGAACACTGAAGCTTTCTTT
V: TRBV19; length: 14; J: TRBJ1-1; size: NA; D: NA; CDR3: CASSIGGVAREAFF; DNA: TGTGCCAGTAGTATAGGCGGGGTTGCGAGGGAAGCTTTCTTT
V: TRBV7-6; length: 13; J: TRBJ1-1; size: NA; D: NA; CDR3: CASSPSQNTEAFF; DNA: TGTGCCAGCAGCCCGAGCCAAAACACTGAAGCTTTCTTT
V: TRBV4-3; length: 13; J: TRBJ1-5; size: NA; D: NA; CDR3: CASSQGRDQPQHF; DNA: TGCGCCAGCAGCCAAGGCAGGGATCAGCCCCAGCATTTT
V: TRBV9; length: 16; J: TRBJ2-3; size: NA; D: TRBD2; CDR3: CASSVASGGSTDTQYF; DNA: TGTGCCAGCAGCGTAGCTAGCGGGGGTAGCACAGATACGCAGTATTTT
V: TRBV14; length: 13; J: TRBJ2-7; size: NA; D: NA; CDR3: CASSNRVDYEQYF; DNA: TGTGCCAGCAGCAACAGGGTAGACTACGAGCAGTACTTC
V: TRBV5-4; length: 18; J: TRBJ1-1; size: NA; D: NA; CDR3: CASSLKAPQGSRNTEAFF; DNA: TGTGCCAGCAGCTTAAAGGCTCCGCAGGGGTCCAGGAACACTGAAGCTTTCTTT
V: TRBV6-5; length: 13; J: TRBJ1-5; size: NA; D: TRBD1; CDR3: CASSYNRGQPQHF; DNA: TGTGCCAGCAGTTACAACAGGGGTCAGCCCCAGCATTTT
V: TRBV27; length: 14; J: TRBJ1-5; size: NA; D: NA; CDR3: CASSLQGLDQPQHF; DNA: TGTGCCAGCAGTCTTCAGGGCCTTGATCAGCCCCAGCATTTT
V: TRBV5-8; length: 13; J: TRBJ1-1; size: NA; D: NA; CDR3: CASSSLGYRGAFF; DNA: TGTGCCAGCAGCTCCCTTGGGTATAGGGGGGCTTTCTTT